This T cell receptor (beta chain) was obtained from a study of blood T cell repertoires in COVID-19. The method was immunoSEQ multiplex PCR; TCRdb's version includes in-frame clones alone and lacks a portion of them. The data contain fewer than 400,000 clones, around 87% of them singletons. The CDR3 loop spans 14 amino acids. Trimming pared 7 bases from V and 2 bases from J, leaving 13 bases between. CDR1 and CDR2 from the germline V gene are MNHEY and SVGAGI. The sample consisted of peripheral blood. This rearrangement joins TRBV6-5 to TRBJ2-3; no definite D call. This receptor was identified in a human donor in a cohort sampled during active COVID-19. The CDR3 DNA reads TGTGCCAGCATGGTTGGCCCAAACACAGATACGCAGTATTTT. Its protein product is CASMVGPNTDTQYF.